What follows is one T cell receptor beta chain and its context. The data are from a study of identical twins. With 1 base removed from V and 0 bases from J, the gap between germline ends came to 7 bases. Germline CDR1 DFQATT, CDR2 SNEGSKA (reference sequence). This CDR3 is 14 amino acids long. TCRdb redid the calling of the 5' RACE reads with MiXCR, one entry per CDR3 protein. This table holds around 690,000 distinct CDR3 sequences, approximately 21% found once. These same records also appear under a second study, on T cells expressing NK-cell markers. That work contributes: The eight sequenced donors comprised seven who were HCMV-seropositive and one who was seronegative. These clonotypes, the leaders elsewhere, also led the CD3+CD56-NKG2C+ fraction in several donors.

V usage is TRBV20-1 and J usage is TRBJ2-1; D gene unclear. The sequence derives from a woman younger than 35 in good health. The sample comprised PBMCs. Here the CDR3 reads CSARVVNSYNEQFF. CDR3 DNA: TGCAGTGCTAGAGTGGTAAACTCCTACAATGAGCAGTTCTTC.